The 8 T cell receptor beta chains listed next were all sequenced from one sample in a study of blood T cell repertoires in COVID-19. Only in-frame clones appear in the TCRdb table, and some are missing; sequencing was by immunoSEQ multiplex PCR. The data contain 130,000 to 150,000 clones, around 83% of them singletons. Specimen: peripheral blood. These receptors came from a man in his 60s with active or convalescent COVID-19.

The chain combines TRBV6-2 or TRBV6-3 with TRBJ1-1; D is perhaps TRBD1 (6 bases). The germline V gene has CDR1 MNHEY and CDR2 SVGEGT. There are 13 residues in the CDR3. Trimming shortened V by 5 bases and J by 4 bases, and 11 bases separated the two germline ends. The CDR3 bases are TGTGCCAGCAGTGCACAGGGTCGCACTGAAGCTTTCTTT. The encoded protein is CASSAQGRTEAFF.

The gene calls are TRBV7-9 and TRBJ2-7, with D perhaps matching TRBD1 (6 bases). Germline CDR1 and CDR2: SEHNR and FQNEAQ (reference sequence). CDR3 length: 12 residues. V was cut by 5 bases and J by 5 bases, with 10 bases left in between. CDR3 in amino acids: CASSLDRNEQYV. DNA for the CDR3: TGTGCCAGCAGCCTAGACAGGAACGAGCAGTACGTC.

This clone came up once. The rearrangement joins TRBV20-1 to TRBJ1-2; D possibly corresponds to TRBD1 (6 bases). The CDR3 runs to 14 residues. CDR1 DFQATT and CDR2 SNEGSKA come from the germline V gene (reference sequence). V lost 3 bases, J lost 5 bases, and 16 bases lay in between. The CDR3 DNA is TGCAGTGCTAGTACGGCCAGGGGAACGTATGGCTACACCTTC. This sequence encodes CSASTARGTYGYTF.

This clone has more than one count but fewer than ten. The CDR3, as DNA: TGTGCCAGCAGCTTAGTTGCCCCACGGAGCAATCAGCCCCAGCATTTT. Translating gives CASSLVAPRSNQPQHF. The rearrangement joins TRBV7-8 to TRBJ1-5; D is undetermined. Per the germline V gene, CDR1 is SGHVS and CDR2 is FQNEAQ. The CDR3 runs 16 residues. V was pared by 1 base and J by 1 base, with 11 bases between.

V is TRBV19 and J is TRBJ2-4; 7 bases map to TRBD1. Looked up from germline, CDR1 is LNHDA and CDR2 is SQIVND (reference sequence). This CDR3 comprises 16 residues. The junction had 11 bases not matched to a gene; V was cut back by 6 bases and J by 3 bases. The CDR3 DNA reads TGTGCCAGTAGCTACGACAGGGTCGGGGTCAAAAACATTCAGTACTTC. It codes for CASSYDRVGVKNIQYF.

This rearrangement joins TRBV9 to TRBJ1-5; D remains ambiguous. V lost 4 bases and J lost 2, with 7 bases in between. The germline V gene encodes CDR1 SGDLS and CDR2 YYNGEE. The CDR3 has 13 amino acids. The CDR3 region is CASSPRGNQPQHF. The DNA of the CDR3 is TGTGCCAGCAGCCCCCGAGGCAATCAGCCCCAGCATTTT.

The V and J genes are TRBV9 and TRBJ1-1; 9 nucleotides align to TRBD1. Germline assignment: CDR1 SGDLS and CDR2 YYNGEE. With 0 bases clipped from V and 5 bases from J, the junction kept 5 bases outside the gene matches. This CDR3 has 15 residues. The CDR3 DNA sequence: TGTGCCAGCAGCGTAGGGGGACAGGGTTGGACTGAAGCTTTCTTT. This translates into CASSVGGQGWTEAFF.

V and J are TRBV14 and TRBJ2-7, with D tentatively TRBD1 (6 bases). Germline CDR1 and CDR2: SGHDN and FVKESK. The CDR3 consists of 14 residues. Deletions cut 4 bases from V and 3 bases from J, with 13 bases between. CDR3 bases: TGTGCCAGCAGCCTGGGGGCAGACCTCTACGAGCAGTACGTC. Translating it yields CASSLGADLYEQYV.